What follows describes a single TCR beta chain. This entry comes from a study of blood T cell repertoires in COVID-19. Germline CDR1 SNHLY, CDR2 FYNNEI. The CDR3 totals 13 residues. V lost 6 bases and J 4 bases, leaving 12 bases between the germline ends. As originally analysed: Estimation of nucleated cell counts was performed using reference gene primer amplification. TCRdb's table, derived via immunoSEQ multiplex PCR, lists solely in-frame clones and lacks some. V and J calls and clone size come straight from that table; D and trimming were deduced from the DNA. The table lists 59,000 or so clones, approximately 78% of them singletons.

Sequencing used peripheral blood. The receptor comes from a human donor in a cohort sampled during active COVID-19. The chain carries TRBV2 and TRBJ1-2; no definite D call. CDR3 nucleotides: TGTGCCAGCAGCGCAGACTTATCCTATGGCTACACCTTC. Its protein product is CASSADLSYGYTF. Supplemented by reference TRBV2 and TRBJ1-2, the full variable domain reads EPEVTQTPSHQVTQMGQEVILRCVPISNHLYFYWYRQILGQKVEFLVSFYNNEISEKSEIFDDQFSVERPDGSNFTLKIRSTKLEDSAMYFCASSADLSYGYTFGSGTRLTVV.